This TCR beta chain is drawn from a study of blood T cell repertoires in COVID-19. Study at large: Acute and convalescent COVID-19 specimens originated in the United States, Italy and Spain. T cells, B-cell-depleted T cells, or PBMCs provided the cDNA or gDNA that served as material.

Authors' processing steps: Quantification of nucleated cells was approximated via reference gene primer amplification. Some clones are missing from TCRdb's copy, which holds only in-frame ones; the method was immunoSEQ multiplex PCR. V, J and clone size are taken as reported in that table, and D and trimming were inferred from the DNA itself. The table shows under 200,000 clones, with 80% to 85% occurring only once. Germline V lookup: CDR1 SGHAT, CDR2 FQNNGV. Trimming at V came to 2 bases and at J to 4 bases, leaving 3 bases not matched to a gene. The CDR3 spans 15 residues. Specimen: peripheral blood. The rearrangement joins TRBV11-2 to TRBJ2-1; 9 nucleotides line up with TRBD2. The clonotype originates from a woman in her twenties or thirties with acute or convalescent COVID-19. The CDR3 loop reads CASSLLAGKYNEQFF. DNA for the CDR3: TGTGCCAGCAGCTTACTAGCGGGAAAATACAATGAGCAGTTCTTC.